The 14 T cell receptor beta chains below all came from one sample that was sequenced in a study of cytomegalovirus exposure and HLA in healthy donors. Primers included in the PCR were 60 Vbeta and 13 Jbeta primers. Libraries were prepared by immunoSEQ multiplex PCR; TCRdb keeps only in-frame clonotypes and omits some of them. The sample holds about 70,000 clones, more than 80% seen once. Sequencing input: PBMCs. The receptor source for this set is a woman in her 30s in good health and CMV-seronegative.

This clone has only a few counts. The rearrangement joins TRBV12-5 to TRBJ1-5; 7 nucleotides match TRBD1. This CDR3 has 19 residues. The ends lost 4 bases at V and 5 bases at J; junction bases unmatched: 20. CDR1 and CDR2 from the germline V gene are LGHNT and FRNRAP. The CDR3 loop is CASGSYLMNGTEIDQPQHF. The CDR3 DNA reads as TGTGCTAGTGGTTCTTACCTGATGAATGGGACAGAAATCGATCAGCCCCAGCATTTT.

This clone was observed once. This chain's CDR3 is CAWSSRPGGEQFF. The CDR3 bases are TGTGCCTGGAGCTCGAGACCAGGGGGCGAGCAGTTCTTC. V and J are TRBV30 and TRBJ2-1, with 8 bases identical to TRBD1. Germline CDR1 is GTSNPN and CDR2 is SVGIG (reference sequence). The CDR3 covers 13 residues. The V segment lost 3 bases and the J segment 10 bases; nucleotides outside the gene matches: 8.

This rearrangement joins TRBV30 to TRBJ2-2, with a possible D match to TRBD1 (5 bases). The germline V and J ends were trimmed by 0 bases and 3 bases, with 11 bases remaining between them. The CDR3 runs 15 residues. CDR1 is GTSNPN and CDR2 is SVGIG in the germline V gene (reference sequence). The CDR3 DNA follows: TGTGCCTGGAGTGTTAGAGACAGATACACCGGGGAGCTGTTTTTT. It codes for CAWSVRDRYTGELFF.

CDR3 in DNA: TGCAGCGTTCCTAGCGGGAGGGCCGTTGAGCAGTTCTTC. This gives the protein CSVPSGRAVEQFF. The chain joins TRBV29-1 to TRBJ2-1, with 12 bases aligning to TRBD2. Unmatched junction bases numbered 5, after V lost 5 bases and J lost 9 bases. This CDR3 is built from 13 residues. CDR1 is SQVTM, CDR2 ANQGSEA, per germline.

This clone was counted a single time. Germline and junction disagree at one end, which may indicate a read error. The chain joins TRBV28 to TRBJ2-5; D gene unclear. The germline V gene has CDR1 MDHEN and CDR2 SYDVKM. CDR3 length: 10 amino acids. The CDR3 DNA reads TGTGCCAGCAGTTCAAACTTTATGGACTTC. This codes for CASSSNFMDF. Filled out from reference TRBV28 and TRBJ2-5, the complete variable domain reads DVKVTQSSRYLVKRTGEKVFLECVQDMDHENMFWYRQDPGLGLRLIYFSYDVKMKEKGDIPEGYSVSREKKERFSLILESASTNQTSMYLCASSSNFMDFGPGTRLLVL.

The rearrangement joins TRBV6-4 to TRBJ2-2; 10 bases map to TRBD2. The CDR3 has 15 residues. Germline CDR1 and CDR2: MRHNA and SNTAGT. Losses at the gene ends were 5 bases for V and 4 bases for J; bases not matched to a gene: 4. The CDR3 loop reads CASSLSGRATGELFF. CDR3 DNA: TGTGCCAGCAGTTTAAGCGGGAGGGCCACCGGGGAGCTGTTTTTT.

The V call is TRBV6-1, the J call TRBJ2-7, with 7 bases matching TRBD2. The CDR3 has 15 amino acids. Germline V gene data show CDR1 as MNHNS and CDR2 as SASEGT. V lost 2 bases and J lost 6; bases outside the gene matches: 10. The CDR3: CASSENGGSSSEQYF. The CDR3 DNA reads as TGTGCCAGCAGTGAAAATGGCGGGAGTTCGAGCGAGCAGTACTTC.

The chain combines TRBV7-2 with TRBJ1-5; D is perhaps TRBD1 (6 bases). The CDR3 consists of 16 residues. V was cut by 4 bases and J by 0 bases, with 13 bases left in between. Germline CDR1 is SGHTA and CDR2 is FQGNSA. DNA of the CDR3: TGTGCCAGCAGCTCCCAAGGGGGTGTTAGCAATCAGCCCCAGCATTTT. Its protein is CASSSQGGVSNQPQHF.

The V call is TRBV12-5, the J call TRBJ1-1, with D possibly TRBD1 on 5 matching bases. The CDR3 spans 12 residues. Germline lookup yields CDR1 LGHNT and CDR2 FRNRAP. Trimming shortened V by 5 bases and J by 1 base, and 5 bases separated the two germline ends. The CDR3 loop is CASGRGNTEAFF. The DNA of the CDR3 is TGTGCTAGTGGTAGGGGGAACACTGAAGCTTTCTTT. The full variable domain, in which reference TRBV12-5 and TRBJ1-1 provide the parts outside the CDR3, is DARVTQTPRHKVTEMGQEVTMRCQPILGHNTVFWYRQTMMQGLELLAYFRNRAPLDDSGMPKDRFSAEMPDATLATLKIQPSEPRDSAVYFCASGRGNTEAFFGQGTRLTVV.

This rearrangement joins TRBV7-8 to TRBJ2-2; 12 nucleotides line up with TRBD1. Germline loops: CDR1 SGHVS, CDR2 FQNEAQ. V trimming: 4 bases; J trimming: 7 bases; junction bases outside the gene matches: 7. The CDR3 contains 16 residues. The CDR3 spells CASSSTGQGAGGELFF. CDR3 coding DNA: TGTGCCAGCAGCTCGACGGGACAGGGGGCTGGCGGGGAGCTGTTTTTT.

The chain recombines TRBV18 with TRBJ1-5; D gene unclear. CDR1 is KGHSH and CDR2 is LQKENI in the germline V gene. The CDR3 spans 13 residues. V lost 3 bases and J lost 4, with 7 bases in between. Written as DNA, the CDR3 is TGTGCCAGCTCACCGTCTCAGAATCAGCCCCAGCATTTT. Translating it yields CASSPSQNQPQHF. Based on the CDR3 plus reference TRBV18 and TRBJ1-5, the full variable domain is NAGVMQNPRHLVRRRGQEARLRCSPMKGHSHVYWYRQLPEEGLKFMVYLQKENIIDESGMPKERFSAEFPKEGPSILRIQQVVRGDSAAYFCASSPSQNQPQHFGDGTRLSIL.

The chain couples TRBV19 to TRBJ2-7, with 7 bases identical to TRBD2. CDR1 LNHDA and CDR2 SQIVND come from the germline V gene (reference sequence). This CDR3 spans 16 amino acids. Losses at the gene ends were 1 base for V and 1 base for J; bases not matched to a gene: 7. The CDR3 DNA reads TGTGCCAGTAGTATAGTCCGGCGGGAGAAGTCCTACGAGCAGTACTTC. Protein product: CASSIVRREKSYEQYF.

The chain couples TRBV9 to TRBJ2-1, with 7 bases fitting TRBD1. The CDR3 length is 14 residues. Germline V gene data show CDR1 as SGDLS and CDR2 as YYNGEE. With 4 bases clipped from V and 5 bases from J, the junction kept 6 bases outside the gene matches. The CDR3 protein is CASSPPGQHNEQFF. The DNA for the CDR3 is TGTGCCAGCAGCCCCCCGGGACAGCACAATGAGCAGTTCTTC. The variable domain in full, completed from reference TRBV9 and TRBJ2-1, reads DSGVTQTPKHLITATGQRVTLRCSPRSGDLSVYWYQQSLDQGLQFLIQYYNGEERAKGNILERFSAQQFPDLHSELNLSSLELGDSALYFCASSPPGQHNEQFFGPGTRLTVL.

The CDR3 region is CASSISVSGSNQPQHF. DNA of the CDR3: TGTGCCAGTAGTATTTCCGTCTCAGGGTCCAATCAGCCCCAGCATTTT. V gene TRBV19 combines with J gene TRBJ1-5, with D perhaps TRBD1 (5 bases). Trimming left V 3 bases short and J 3 bases short, with 15 bases between. The CDR3 runs to 16 residues. Germline V gene sequence: CDR1 LNHDA, CDR2 SQIVND (reference sequence).